This passage covers 5 T cell receptor beta chains from one sample sequenced in a study of T-cell reconstitution after alpha-beta-depleted transplantation in children. Preparation of the TCRbeta library was carried out with unique molecular identifiers. TCRdb re-derived calls from the PCR reads in MiXCR, one entry per CDR3 protein. The table records some 300,000 distinct CDR3 sequences, around 9.1% of them present only once. The sample was PBMCs, taken before TCRalphabeta/CD19-depleted stem cell transplant. Every receptor here comes from a boy in the first two years of life with acute myeloid leukemia, due to receive a stem cell transplant.

This clonotype came up many times. V is TRBV7-8 and J is TRBJ2-7; 9 bases are shared with TRBD1. This CDR3 has 15 amino acids. Germline assignment: CDR1 SGHVS and CDR2 FQNEAQ. With 1 base clipped from V and 3 bases from J, the junction kept 4 bases outside the gene matches. The CDR3 sequence is CASSLESGQGYEQYF. DNA of the CDR3: TGTGCCAGCAGCTTAGAATCGGGACAGGGCTACGAGCAGTACTTC.

There are many counts of this clonotype. Here the CDR3 reads CASSLVQGADEQFF. The CDR3 region has the DNA TGTGCCAGCAGCTTAGTACAGGGGGCGGATGAGCAGTTCTTC. This chain uses TRBV7-2 with TRBJ2-1; TRBD1 matches at 9 bases. Germline CDR1 reads SGHTA; CDR2 reads FQGNSA. Losses at the gene ends were 1 base for V and 8 bases for J; bases not matched to a gene: 3. The CDR3 extends over 14 amino acids.

This clonotype was seen repeatedly, ten times or more. The V gene is TRBV6-1, the J gene TRBJ2-7; D is undetermined. The CDR3 consists of 13 residues. Germline CDR1 reads MNHNS; CDR2 reads SASEGT. The ends were cut back, 2 bases at V and 2 bases at J, with 7 bases in the middle. CDR3: CASSELSTYEQYF. CDR3 in DNA: TGTGCCAGCAGTGAACTCAGCACCTACGAGCAGTACTTC.

This rearrangement joins TRBV7-3 to TRBJ2-3; the D gene is possibly TRBD2 (5 bases). The CDR3 contains 21 residues. Germline V gives CDR1 SGHTA, CDR2 FQGTGA. V lost 1 base and J lost 1, with 27 bases in between. The CDR3: CASSLSHPLLVWADGTDTQYF. CDR3 nucleotides: TGTGCCAGCAGCTTAAGCCACCCCCTACTAGTATGGGCGGATGGCACAGATACGCAGTATTTT.

This clonotype has a count of ten or more. This chain links TRBV15 with TRBJ1-1; no reliable D call. Between the trimmed V and J ends, which lost 6 bases and 5 bases, there was a span of 10 bases. CDR1 is LNHNV, CDR2 YYDKDF, per germline (reference sequence). CDR3 length equals 12 residues. The CDR3 coding sequence is TGTGCCACCAGGGCCCCTCCAACTGAAGCTTTCTTT. It encodes CATRAPPTEAFF.